This entry lists 18 T cell receptor beta chains sequenced from one sample in a study of memory CD4+ T cells and cytomegalovirus serostatus. Measured with immunoSEQ multiplex PCR; TCRdb has only the in-frame clones, and not every one. The sample shows roughly 50,000 clones, roughly 72% of them seen only once. The sort gate was single viable CD3+CD4+CD8-CD45RO+ cells for memory CD4+ T cells. The source material was memory CD4+ T cells from blood. Source of these receptors: an adult in good health and CMV-seronegative.

The chain combines TRBV6-1 with TRBJ1-3; TRBD1 agrees at 7 bases. Trimming took 10 bases from V and 1 from J; bases not matched to a gene: 4. This CDR3 is built from 13 residues. The germline CDR1 and CDR2 sequences are MNHNS and SASEGT. The CDR3 region is CATAGQSGNTIYF. The CDR3 nucleotides are TGTGCCACCGCGGGACAGTCTGGAAACACCATATATTTT.

The chain carries TRBV5-1 and TRBJ2-1; 11 bases line up with TRBD2. The CDR3 runs to 15 residues. Germline CDR1 and CDR2: SGHRS and YFSETQ. V lost 4 bases, J lost 9 bases, and 9 bases stayed unmatched. DNA of the CDR3: TGCGCCAGCAGCGCCCCGGGGACTAGCGGTAGTGAGCAGTTCTTC. Translation gives CASSAPGTSGSEQFF.

Only a few counts were recorded for this clone. This sequence joins TRBV4-3 and TRBJ1-6; D remains ambiguous. The CDR3 length is 16 residues. Trimming stripped 4 bases from V and 2 bases from J, with 12 bases between. The germline V gene encodes CDR1 LGHNA and CDR2 YSLEER. CDR3 protein: CASSRVAGAYNSPLHF. The CDR3 DNA sequence: TGCGCCAGCAGCCGAGTAGCGGGTGCCTATAATTCACCCCTCCACTTT.

The chain is built from TRBV28 and TRBJ1-2, with TRBD1 matching over 8 bases. From germline, CDR1 is MDHEN and CDR2 SYDVKM. CDR3 length: 14 amino acids. V lost 5 bases to trimming and J lost 7 bases; unmatched junction nucleotides: 9. The CDR3 DNA is TGTGCCAGCAGTCCTCCTGGACAGGGACGTGGCTACACCTTC. Encoded protein: CASSPPGQGRGYTF.

The chain carries TRBV14 and TRBJ2-2; D remains unclear. CDR1 is SGHDN, CDR2 FVKESK, per germline. The CDR3 loop spans 13 amino acids. Trimming stripped 4 bases from V and 4 bases from J, with 7 bases between. CDR3 sequence: CASSPRGTGELFF. The CDR3 coding sequence is TGTGCCAGCAGCCCTAGAGGCACCGGGGAGCTGTTTTTT. Together with reference TRBV14 and TRBJ2-2, the CDR3 gives the full variable domain: EAGVTQFPSHSVIEKGQTVTLRCDPISGHDNLYWYRRVMGKEIKFLLHFVKESKQDESGMPNNRFLAERTGGTYSTLKVQPAELEDSGVYFCASSPRGTGELFFGEGSRLTVL.

The V call is TRBV11-1, the J call TRBJ2-2; D gene ambiguous. The CDR3 is 17 residues long. Germline V lookup: CDR1 SGHAT, CDR2 FQDESV (reference sequence). V was trimmed by 4 bases and J by 1 base, leaving 16 bases between them. Here the CDR3 reads CASSSGSWTVNTGELFF. The CDR3 bases are TGTGCCAGCAGCTCTGGTTCCTGGACGGTGAACACCGGGGAGCTGTTTTTT. The full variable domain, completed using reference TRBV11-1 and TRBJ2-2, is EAEVAQSPRYKITEKSQAVAFWCDPISGHATLYWYRQILGQGPELLVQFQDESVVDDSQLPKDRFSAERLKGVDSTLKIQPAELGDSAMYLCASSSGSWTVNTGELFFGEGSRLTVL.

The genes are TRBV2 and TRBJ2-5; TRBD1 matches 7 bases. The assigned J gene may be wrong: the sequence end matches TRBJ2-7 better. Germline values: CDR1 SNHLY, CDR2 FYNNEI. The CDR3 loop spans 12 amino acids. CDR3 nucleotide sequence: TGTGCCAGCACAGGGGGCTCCTACGAGCAGTACTTC. Translated: CASTGGSYEQYF.

In its sample, this clone was seen a few times. The chain uses TRBV28 and TRBJ1-4; D may be TRBD1 (5 bases). Germline CDR1 MDHEN, CDR2 SYDVKM. The CDR3 sequence is 17 residues long. With 1 base removed from V and 5 bases from J, the gap between germline ends came to 17 bases. Here the CDR3 reads CASSLSLSNWGNEKLFF. The CDR3 DNA follows: TGTGCCAGCAGTTTATCTCTCTCCAATTGGGGGAATGAAAAACTGTTTTTT.

The rearrangement uses TRBV28 and TRBJ2-7; the match to TRBD1 covers 8 bases. The CDR3 consists of 14 residues. V trimming: 6 bases; J trimming: 3 bases; junction bases outside the gene matches: 7. CDR1 and CDR2 from the germline V gene are MDHEN and SYDVKM. The CDR3 region is CASSLQGAVYEQYF. In DNA, the CDR3 is TGTGCCAGCAGCTTGCAGGGGGCGGTCTACGAGCAGTACTTC.

The table lists this clone with a few counts. The rearrangement joins TRBV5-1 to TRBJ2-1, with D possibly matching TRBD1 (6 bases). Germline loops: CDR1 SGHRS, CDR2 YFSETQ. The CDR3 consists of 15 residues. Trimming pared 0 bases from V and 3 bases from J, leaving 10 bases between. CDR3 residues: CASSLGQAVYNEQFF. The CDR3 nucleotides read TGCGCCAGCAGCTTGGGACAGGCGGTCTACAATGAGCAGTTCTTC.

A few counts support this clone. The rearrangement uses TRBV9 and TRBJ2-4, with D uncertain. Germline V gene lookup returns CDR1 SGDLS and CDR2 YYNGEE. Trimming stripped 4 bases from V and 2 bases from J, with 19 bases between. The CDR3 has 17 residues. The CDR3 DNA sequence: TGTGCCAGCAGCCCCCGCCTCAGTTGGGGATCCAAAAACATTCAGTACTTC. Translated: CASSPRLSWGSKNIQYF.

The chain uses TRBV7-2 and TRBJ1-1; 7 nucleotides match TRBD1. There are 15 residues in the CDR3. The ends lost 2 bases at V and 0 bases at J; junction bases unmatched: 3. The germline gives CDR1 SGHTA, CDR2 FQGNSA. The CDR3 protein is CASSLTGEMNTEAFF. CDR3 sequence (DNA): TGTGCCAGCAGCTTAACAGGGGAGATGAACACTGAAGCTTTCTTT.

This clone was recorded once. The rearrangement joins TRBV29-1 to TRBJ1-3; D unclear. V dropped 3 bases and J dropped 7 bases, with 13 bases sitting between them. Germline assignment: CDR1 SQVTM and CDR2 ANQGSEA. The CDR3 loop spans 13 amino acids. The CDR3 DNA reads as TGCAGCGTTGAGAGAGGAAACTTCAACACCATATATTTT. Amino acids: CSVERGNFNTIYF. Drawing the rest from reference TRBV29-1 and TRBJ1-3, the complete variable domain is SAVISQKPSRDICQRGTSLTIQCQVDSQVTMMFWYRQQPGQSLTLIATANQGSEATYESGFVIDKFPISRPNLTFSTLTVSNMSPEDSSIYLCSVERGNFNTIYFGEGSWLTVV.

This clone was seen just once. This chain connects TRBV18 to TRBJ2-7; maybe TRBD1 (5 bases). The CDR3 spans 16 residues. Germline assignment: CDR1 KGHSH and CDR2 LQKENI. Trimming shortened V by 2 bases and J by 6 bases, and 20 bases separated the two germline ends. The CDR3 reads CASSPISAGNRREQYF. The DNA of the CDR3 is TGTGCCAGCTCACCAATCTCAGCAGGGAACCGACGCGAGCAGTACTTC.

This chain connects TRBV27 to TRBJ1-6, with 7 bases lining up with TRBD1. Germline loops: CDR1 MNHEY, CDR2 SMNVEV (reference sequence). CDR3 length: 17 residues. Losses at the gene ends were 5 bases for V and 7 bases for J; bases not matched to a gene: 14. Here the CDR3 reads CASSPTLPDRRNSPLHF. The CDR3 DNA sequence: TGTGCCAGCAGTCCCACGCTACCGGACAGGAGGAATTCACCCCTCCACTTT.

This clone was counted a few times. V is TRBV6-6 and J is TRBJ2-7; D perhaps matches TRBD2 (5 bases). The CDR3 is 15 residues long. V lost 5 bases and J 1 base, leaving 15 bases between the germline ends. The germline V gene encodes CDR1 MNHNY and CDR2 SVGAGI (reference sequence). The CDR3 coding sequence is TGTGCCAGCAGTAGCCCGGTACTAGGGTCCTACGAGCAGTACTTC. Amino acid sequence: CASSSPVLGSYEQYF.

This chain joins TRBV7-2 and TRBJ1-6; tentatively, D is TRBD1 (6 bases). The V gene's germline CDR1 is SGHTA and CDR2 FQGNSA. The CDR3 spans 14 residues. Trimming left V 0 bases short and J 8 bases short, with 8 bases between. The CDR3 is CASSLAGGDSPLHF. In DNA, the CDR3 is TGTGCCAGCAGCTTAGCAGGGGGGGATTCACCCCTCCACTTT.

V is TRBV15 and J is TRBJ1-2; tentative D call: TRBD1 (5 bases). Germline CDR1 is LNHNV and CDR2 is YYDKDF (reference sequence). V lost 1 base and J 8 bases, leaving 17 bases between the germline ends. CDR3 length: 15 amino acids. The CDR3 DNA sequence: TGTGCCACCAGCAGAGGTGGGACCTCCTTGAGGGGCTACACCTTC. Its protein is CATSRGGTSLRGYTF.